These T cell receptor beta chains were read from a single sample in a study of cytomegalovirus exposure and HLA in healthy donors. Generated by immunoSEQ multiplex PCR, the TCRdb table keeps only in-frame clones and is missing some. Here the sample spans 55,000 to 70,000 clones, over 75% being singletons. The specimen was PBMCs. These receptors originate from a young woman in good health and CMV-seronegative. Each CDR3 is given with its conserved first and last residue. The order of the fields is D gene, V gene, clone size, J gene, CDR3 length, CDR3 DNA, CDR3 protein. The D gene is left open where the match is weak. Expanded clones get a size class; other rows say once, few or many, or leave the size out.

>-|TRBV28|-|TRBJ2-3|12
TGTGCCAGCAGTTTATCCTCTGATACGCAGTATTTT
CASSLSSDTQYF
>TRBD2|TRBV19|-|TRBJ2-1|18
TGTGCCAGTAGTCTCCGTTCTAGCGGAACCGTAACCTACAATGAGCAGTTCTTC
CASSLRSSGTVTYNEQFF
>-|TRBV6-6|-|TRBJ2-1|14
TGTGCCAGCAGTTACGTTGCGGCCTACAATGAGCAGTTCTTC
CASSYVAAYNEQFF
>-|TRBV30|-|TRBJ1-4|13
TGTGCCTGGAGGGGCACCACCAATGAAAAACTGTTTTTT
CAWRGTTNEKLFF
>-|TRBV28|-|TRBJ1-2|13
TGTGCCAGCAGTTCGGGGGCTAACTATGGCTACACCTTC
CASSSGANYGYTF
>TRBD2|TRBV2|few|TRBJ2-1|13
TGTGCCAGCACCCCCCAGGTTGGACTAGAACAGTTCTTC
CASTPQVGLEQFF
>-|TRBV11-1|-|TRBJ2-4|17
TGTGCCAGCAGCTTAGGACTGGACAGCCTAGCCAAAAACATTCAGTACTTC
CASSLGLDSLAKNIQYF
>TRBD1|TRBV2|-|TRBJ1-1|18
TGTGCCAGCAGTGGTAGCACAGACAGGGGGCTAGGTAACACTGAAGCTTTCTTT
CASSGSTDRGLGNTEAFF
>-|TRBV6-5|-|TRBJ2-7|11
TGTGCCAGCAGTCCCCAAAATCGGGAGTACTTC
CASSPQNREYF
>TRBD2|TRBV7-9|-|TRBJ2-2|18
TGTGCCAGCAGGCCAACTAGCGGGAGTTATCTGAACACCGGGGAGCTGTTTTTT
CASRPTSGSYLNTGELFF
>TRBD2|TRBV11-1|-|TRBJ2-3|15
TGTGCCAGCAGCTTAGCGCGGGGGGGCACAGATACGCAGTATTTT
CASSLARGGTDTQYF
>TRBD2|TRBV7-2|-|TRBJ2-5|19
TGTGCCAGCAGCTGGCTAGTGGGACTAGCGGGAGGAGGGGGAGAGACCCAGTACTTC
CASSWLVGLAGGGGETQYF
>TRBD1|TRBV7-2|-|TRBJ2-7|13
TGTGCCAGCAGTGCAGGGGGTCCCTACGAGCAGTACTTC
CASSAGGPYEQYF
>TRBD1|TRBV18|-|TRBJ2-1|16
TGTGCCAGCTCACCATCGGCCCAGGGGGCGCGGGATGAGCAGTTCTTC
CASSPSAQGARDEQFF
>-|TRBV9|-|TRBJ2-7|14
TGTGCCAGCAGCGTAGAAGGGGACTCCTACGAGCAGTACTTC
CASSVEGDSYEQYF
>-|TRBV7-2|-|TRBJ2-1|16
TGTGCCAGCAGCGCAAAGGGGGGGACGCATTACAATGAGCAGTTCTTC
CASSAKGGTHYNEQFF
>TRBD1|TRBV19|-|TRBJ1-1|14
TGTGCCAGTACCTCAGAAACAGGGGCCACTGAAGCTTTCTTT
CASTSETGATEAFF
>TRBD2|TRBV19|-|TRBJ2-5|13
TGTGCCAGTAGTAGCACCGGACTAGCGGGAGAGTACTTC
CASSSTGLAGEYF
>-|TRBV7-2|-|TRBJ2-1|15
TGTGCCAGCACCCTCGGGGGATTTACCTACAATGAGCAGTTCTTC
CASTLGGFTYNEQFF
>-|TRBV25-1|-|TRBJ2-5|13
TGTGCCAGCAGTGGTTATGGAGGTGAGACCCAGTACTTC
CASSGYGGETQYF
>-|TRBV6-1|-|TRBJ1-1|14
TGTGCCAGCCAGTGGGGGACTACTGACACTGAAGCTTTCTTT
CASQWGTTDTEAFF
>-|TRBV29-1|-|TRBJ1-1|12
TGCAGCGTTGCAGGGTATGTCACTGAAGCTTTCTTT
CSVAGYVTEAFF
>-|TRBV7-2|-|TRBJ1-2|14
TGTGCCAGCAGTCAGGGACATTCTAACTATGGCTACACCTTC
CASSQGHSNYGYTF
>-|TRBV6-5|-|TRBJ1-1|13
TGTGCCAGCAGTTACACCGAGGGTGGCGAAGCTTTCTTT
CASSYTEGGEAFF
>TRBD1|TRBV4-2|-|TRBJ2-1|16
TGTGCCAGCAGCCAAGAAGGGACAGGGGGCTACAATGAGCAGTTCTTC
CASSQEGTGGYNEQFF
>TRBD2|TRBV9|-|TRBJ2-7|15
TGTGCCAGCAGCGTAGGTTTAGCGGGAGACCACGAGCAGTACTTC
CASSVGLAGDHEQYF
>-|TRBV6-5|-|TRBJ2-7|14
TGTGCCAGCAGTTACGGTAGCGGAACCTACGAGCAGTACTTC
CASSYGSGTYEQYF
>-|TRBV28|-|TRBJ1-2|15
TGTGCCAGCAGTTTAGGGGTCCCTGGCAGGGATGGCTACACCTTC
CASSLGVPGRDGYTF
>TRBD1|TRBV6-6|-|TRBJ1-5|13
TGTGCCAGCGAACAGGGGATAAATCAGCCCCAGCATTTT
CASEQGINQPQHF
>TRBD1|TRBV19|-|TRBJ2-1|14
TGTGCCAGTAGTGTCGGACAGGGGTACAATGAGCAGTTCTTC
CASSVGQGYNEQFF
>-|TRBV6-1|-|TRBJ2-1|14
TGTGCCAGCAGTGACCGGGGACTTTATAATGAGCAGTTCTTC
CASSDRGLYNEQFF
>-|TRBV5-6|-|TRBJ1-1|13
TGTGCCAGCAGCTTGATGGGGAGCGCTGAAGCTTTCTTT
CASSLMGSAEAFF
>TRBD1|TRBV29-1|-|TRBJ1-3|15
TGCAGCGTGGGACAGAGCACCCTCTCTGGAAACACCATATATTTT
CSVGQSTLSGNTIYF
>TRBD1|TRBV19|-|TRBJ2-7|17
TGTGCCAGTAGACCACGATTCGGACAGGGGGCCTCCTACGAGCAGTACTTC
CASRPRFGQGASYEQYF
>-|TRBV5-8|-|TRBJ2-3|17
TGTGCCAGCAGCCACTATAGACAGCAATCAGGCACAGATACGCAGTATTTT
CASSHYRQQSGTDTQYF
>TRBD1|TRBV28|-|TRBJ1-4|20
TGTGCCAGCAGTTTATTTCGGGGTCCTCGGAGGACAGGGGAAGAAGAAAAACTGTTTTTT
CASSLFRGPRRTGEEEKLFF
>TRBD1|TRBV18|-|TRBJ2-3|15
TGTGCCAGCTCACCACGGCAGGGGGAAGGAGATACGCAGTATTTT
CASSPRQGEGDTQYF
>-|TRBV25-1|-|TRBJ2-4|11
TGTGCCAGCAGTCTCGGGGACATTCAGTACTTC
CASSLGDIQYF
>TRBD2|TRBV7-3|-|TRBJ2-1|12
TGTGCCAGCAGCCTAGCGGGGAGTGAGCAGTTCTTC
CASSLAGSEQFF
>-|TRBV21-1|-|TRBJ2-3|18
TGTGCCAGTATACTGTTGGAGGCGTCTCAACCCCACACAGATACGCAGTATTTT
CASILLEASQPHTDTQYF
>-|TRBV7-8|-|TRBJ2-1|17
TGTGCCAGCAGCTTAGCTCTGAGTCCAGGCTCCTACAATGAGCAGTTCTTC
CASSLALSPGSYNEQFF
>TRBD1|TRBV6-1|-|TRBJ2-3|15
TGTGCCAGCTCACGAGGGGGACAGGCGGCAGATACGCAGTATTTT
CASSRGGQAADTQYF
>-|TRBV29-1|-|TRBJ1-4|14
TGCAGCGCGCTCCAACCGGACAGCGCGGAAAAACTGTTTTTT
CSALQPDSAEKLFF
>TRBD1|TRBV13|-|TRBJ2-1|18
TGTGCCAGCAGCTTAGAAGCGAGGGGGCGCGGATTCACGAATGAGCAGTTCTTC
CASSLEARGRGFTNEQFF
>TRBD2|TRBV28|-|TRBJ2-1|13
TGTGCCTCCGGGACTAGCGGGAGCAATGAGCAGTTCTTC
CASGTSGSNEQFF